The next 12 T cell receptor beta chains were all read from a single sample in a study of blood T cell repertoires in COVID-19. TCRdb's copy holds only in-frame clones and misses some; the assay was immunoSEQ multiplex PCR. The sample holds about 320,000 clones; over 75% are singletons and the top ten take 5% to 6%. Sequenced input: PBMCs or T cells enriched from blood (not recorded which). The receptors here all came from a young man who had recovered from COVID-19.

This clone was recorded once. J is TRBJ2-2 and V is TRBV27, with D maybe TRBD1 (5 bases). The CDR3 spans 15 residues. The ends were cut back, 3 bases at V and 5 bases at J, with 13 bases in the middle. Germline assignment: CDR1 MNHEY and CDR2 SMNVEV (reference sequence). Written as DNA, the CDR3 is TGTGCCAGCAGTTTTCAGGGTACTATAACCGGGGAGCTGTTTTTT. Amino acids: CASSFQGTITGELFF.

This chain uses TRBV18 with TRBJ2-1, with 7 bases that match TRBD2. In germline, CDR1 is KGHSH, CDR2 LQKENI. This CDR3 is built from 14 residues. J gave up 9 bases and V 3 bases, and 8 bases lay outside the gene matches. The CDR3 DNA reads TGTGCCAGCTCACCGCCGGGGGTAGCGGGTGAGCAGTTCTTC. Encoded protein: CASSPPGVAGEQFF.

About this clone: Other DNA sequences in the sample encode the same CDR3. The chain is built from TRBV18 and TRBJ1-2; D unresolved. CDR3 length: 13 amino acids. Between the trimmed V and J ends, which lost 3 bases and 1 base, there was a span of 6 bases. CDR1 and CDR2 (germline): KGHSH, LQKENI. CDR3 coding DNA: TGTGCCAGCTCACCCGACTTTAACTATGGCTACACCTTC. Encoded protein: CASSPDFNYGYTF.

The chain carries TRBV5-1 and TRBJ1-4; 9 bases are shared with TRBD1. CDR3 length: 15 residues. In germline, CDR1 is SGHRS, CDR2 YFSETQ. With V trimmed by 6 bases and J by 9 bases, 12 bases remained unmatched. The CDR3 DNA is TGCGCCAGCAAGGTTGGGGGACAGGGAGATAAAAAACTGTTTTTT. Its protein is CASKVGGQGDKKLFF.

The J gene is TRBJ2-5, the V gene TRBV28, with 7 nucleotides matching TRBD1. V shed 4 bases and J 3 bases; nucleotides not matched to a gene: 5. The CDR3 is 14 amino acids. Germline V gives CDR1 MDHEN, CDR2 SYDVKM. CDR3 sequence reads: CASSSGDREETQYF. In nucleotides, the CDR3 is TGTGCCAGCAGTTCCGGGGACAGAGAAGAGACCCAGTACTTC.

The chain uses TRBV15 and TRBJ1-5, with D unresolved. CDR3 length: 16 amino acids. Deletions cut 0 bases from V and 0 bases from J, with 9 bases between. The germline V gene has CDR1 LNHNV and CDR2 YYDKDF (reference sequence). CDR3 sequence reads: CATSRDRSYSNQPQHF. The DNA of the CDR3 is TGTGCCACCAGCAGAGACAGGTCTTATAGCAATCAGCCCCAGCATTTT. Supplemented by reference TRBV15 and TRBJ1-5, the full variable domain reads DAMVIQNPRYQVTQFGKPVTLSCSQTLNHNVMYWYQQKSSQAPKLLFHYYDKDFNNEADTPDNFQSRRPNTSFCFLDIRSPGLGDTAMYLCATSRDRSYSNQPQHFGDGTRLSIL.

This clone was detected only once. The chain's CDR3 is CASSRRLAGIVSYEQYF. DNA of the CDR3: TGTGCCAGCAGTCGGAGGCTAGCGGGTATCGTCTCCTACGAGCAGTACTTC. The chain is built from TRBV5-4 and TRBJ2-7, with TRBD2 identical over 8 bases. The CDR3 runs 17 residues. J gave up 0 bases and V 5 bases, and 13 bases lay outside the gene matches. The V gene's germline CDR1 is SGHNT and CDR2 YYREEE (reference sequence). Looking up the rest from reference TRBV5-4 and TRBJ2-7 gives the full variable domain: ETGVTQSPTHLIKTRGQQVTLRCSSQSGHNTVSWYQQALGQGPQFIFQYYREEENGRGNFPPRFSGLQFPNYSSELNVNALELDDSALYLCASSRRLAGIVSYEQYFGPGTRLTVT.

The V call is TRBV6-5, the J call TRBJ2-7, with 8 bases that match TRBD2. Per the germline V gene, CDR1 is MNHEY and CDR2 is SVGAGI. The CDR3 is made up of 14 amino acids. V was pared by 6 bases and J by 6 bases, with 10 bases of the junction left unmatched. The CDR3 loop is CASSPTSELPEQYF. The CDR3 DNA follows: TGTGCCAGCAGCCCGACTAGCGAGCTCCCCGAGCAGTACTTC.

This clone appeared once. This chain links TRBV29-1 with TRBJ1-2; weak D call: TRBD1 (5 bases). V was pared by 6 bases and J by 2 bases, with 7 bases between. This CDR3 comprises 11 residues. Germline-derived CDR1 and CDR2 are SQVTM and ANQGSEA. CDR3 region: CSVRTNYGYTF. CDR3 bases: TGCAGCGTCCGGACAAACTATGGCTACACCTTC.

In DNA, the CDR3 is TGCGCCAGCAGCTATGGGGGGGGATACAATGAGCAGTTCTTC. Protein sequence: CASSYGGGYNEQFF. The J gene is TRBJ2-1, the V gene TRBV4-1; 7 nucleotides line up with TRBD2. CDR1 is MGHRA and CDR2 is YSYEKL in the germline V gene. The CDR3 length is 14 residues. Trimming at V came to 5 bases and at J to 4 bases, leaving 5 bases not matched to a gene.

The CDR3 DNA reads TGCGCCAGCAGCTCTACTCTAGGGACAGACTTCTACGAGCAGTACTTC. Its protein is CASSSTLGTDFYEQYF. The chain couples TRBV5-1 to TRBJ2-7, with 7 bases identical to TRBD1. J gave up 3 bases and V 3 bases, and 12 bases lay outside the gene matches. This CDR3 has 16 residues. The germline CDR1 and CDR2 sequences are SGHRS and YFSETQ.

V gene TRBV19 combines with J gene TRBJ2-2; a possible D gene is TRBD1 (6 bases). The CDR3 covers 15 residues. The V end lost 9 bases, the J end lost 2 bases, and 16 bases lay between the germline ends. Germline V gene lookup returns CDR1 LNHDA and CDR2 SQIVND (reference sequence). The CDR3, as DNA: TGTGCCAGCAAAACCGGGACAATAAACACCGGGGAGCTGTTTTTT. Protein product: CASKTGTINTGELFF.